The 4 T cell receptor beta chains reported below all come from one sample, sequenced in a study of cytomegalovirus exposure and HLA in healthy donors (dated by TCRdb to about 2017). The library was produced with the immunoSEQ multiplex PCR assay. For the multiplex PCR, a mixture combining 60 forward primers for TCR Vbeta segments and 13 reverse primers for TCR Jbeta segments was used. Entries here come from immuneACCESS through TCRdb and include only in-frame sequences with V and J called. Some clones fail to appear in such tables; in the studies checked, an unresolved V gene covers under half of the shortfall, and the cause of the remainder is unknown. Recorded for this sample are 55,000 to 70,000 clones; approximately 58% of them occurred a single time. In total, the top ten clones hold over 2.5% of the sample. What was sequenced was PBMCs. The origin of the receptors is a woman aged 45-65 years in good health and CMV-seronegative.

This clone has a handful of counts. This chain uses TRBV5-1 with TRBJ2-7; 12 bases fit TRBD1. This CDR3 is 15 amino acids long. Germline CDR1 is SGHRS and CDR2 is YFSETQ. The V segment lost 4 bases and the J segment 4 bases; nucleotides outside the gene matches: 6. Written as DNA, the CDR3 is TGCGCCAGCAGCACCGGGACAGGGGGCGTTTACGAGCAGTACTTC. It codes for CASSTGTGGVYEQYF.

This chain joins TRBV7-3 and TRBJ1-2, with D possibly TRBD1 on 5 matching bases. The germline CDR1 and CDR2 sequences are SGHTA and FQGTGA. V lost 5 bases to trimming and J lost 13 bases, with 20 bases between them. This CDR3 spans 13 amino acids. This CDR3 is CASSAGLRGGLTF. Written as DNA, the CDR3 is TGTGCCAGCAGCGCCGGACTACGTGGGGGTCTCACCTTC.

There are a few counts of this clone. The J gene is TRBJ2-4, the V gene TRBV10-3, with TRBD2 matching over 10 bases. This CDR3 contains 16 residues. V shed 3 bases, J shed 4 bases, and the junction held 6 bases outside the gene matches. Germline lookup yields CDR1 ENHRY and CDR2 SYGVKD. The CDR3 DNA reads TGTGCCATCAGTGAAGCTAGCGGGAGTTCGAAAAACATTCAGTACTTC. Translation: CAISEASGSSKNIQYF.

The chain couples TRBV5-1 to TRBJ2-1; 14 positions match TRBD2. V was pared by 4 bases and J by 6 bases, with 6 bases of the junction left unmatched. There are 16 residues in the CDR3. In germline, CDR1 is SGHRS, CDR2 YFSETQ. The DNA of the CDR3 is TGCGCCAGCAGCCCAATGACTAGCGGGAGGGCCAATGAGCAGTTCTTC. It is translated as CASSPMTSGRANEQFF. Full variable domain (rest looked up from reference TRBV5-1 and TRBJ2-1): KAGVTQTPRYLIKTRGQQVTLSCSPISGHRSVSWYQQTPGQGLQFLFEYFSETQRNKGNFPGRFSGRQFSNSRSEMNVSTLELGDSALYLCASSPMTSGRANEQFFGPGTRLTVL.